Listed below are T cell receptor beta chains from one sample, sequenced in a study of blood T cell repertoires in COVID-19. The repertoire was sequenced with immunoSEQ multiplex PCR; TCRdb's copy has only in-frame clones and lacks some. In the table there are approximately 140,000 clones, 87% of which are singletons. The sample was peripheral blood. The receptor set was obtained from a woman aged 55 to 70 with active or convalescent COVID-19. CDR3s include the opening cysteine and the closing phenylalanine or tryptophan. The order of the fields is V gene, D gene, J gene, clone size, CDR3 length, CDR3 DNA, CDR3 protein. D genes are given only for firm matches. Size tells how often a clone was seen (once, few, many) or the class of an expanded clone, and some rows leave it out.

V: TRBV6-6
D: TRBD1
J: TRBJ1-3
size: -
length: 16
DNA: TGTGCCAGCAGCCATGGACAGGGCTTCTCTGGAAACACCATATATTTT
CDR3: CASSHGQGFSGNTIYF

V: TRBV11-1
D: -
J: TRBJ2-5
size: -
length: 12
DNA: TGTGCCAGCAGCCTAAATACCGAGACCCAGTACTTC
CDR3: CASSLNTETQYF

V: TRBV18
D: TRBD1
J: TRBJ2-6
size: once
length: 17
DNA: TGTGCCAGCTCACCACGGGACAGCGCCTCTGGGGCCAACGTCCTGACTTTC
CDR3: CASSPRDSASGANVLTF

V: TRBV25-1
D: -
J: TRBJ2-3
size: -
length: 16
DNA: TGTGCCAGCAGTGAACGGAACAGGGTATCGACAGATACGCAGTATTTT
CDR3: CASSERNRVSTDTQYF

V: TRBV2
D: -
J: TRBJ1-1
size: -
length: 15
DNA: TGTGCCAGCAGGCTCCGCGAGACAGATAACACTGAAGCTTTCTTT
CDR3: CASRLRETDNTEAFF

V: TRBV30
D: TRBD1
J: TRBJ2-7
size: -
length: 15
DNA: TGTGCCTGGAGTGACAAACAGGGGGTAGGCCACGAGCAGTACTTC
CDR3: CAWSDKQGVGHEQYF

V: TRBV6-2/TRBV6-3
D: TRBD2
J: TRBJ2-7
size: -
length: 19
DNA: TGTGCCAGCAGTTACTCGATCCGACTAGCGGGGGGGAGCTCCTACGAGCAGTACTTC
CDR3: CASSYSIRLAGGSSYEQYF

V: TRBV12-2
D: -
J: TRBJ2-1
size: -
length: 12
DNA: TGTGCAAGTCGCTCAAGGGGGAGTGAGCAGTTCTTC
CDR3: CASRSRGSEQFF

V: TRBV5-4
D: -
J: TRBJ2-5
size: -
length: 15
DNA: TGTGCCAGCAGCCCAACAGGGGAAGGAGGGGAGACCCAGTACTTC
CDR3: CASSPTGEGGETQYF

V: TRBV7-2
D: -
J: TRBJ2-1
size: -
length: 13
DNA: TGTGCCAGCAGCTTAGGATCATCGGGTGAGCAGTTCTTC
CDR3: CASSLGSSGEQFF

V: TRBV7-2
D: -
J: TRBJ2-7
size: once
length: 14
DNA: TGTGCCAGCAGCTTACCAGGGGTCGGCTACGAGCAGTACTTC
CDR3: CASSLPGVGYEQYF

V: TRBV25-1
D: TRBD1
J: TRBJ1-2
size: -
length: 18
DNA: TGTGCCAGCAGTGAAGCCAAGGGGACAGGGGGGCGATACTATGGCTACACCTTC
CDR3: CASSEAKGTGGRYYGYTF

V: TRBV7-2
D: -
J: TRBJ2-5
size: -
length: 14
DNA: TGTGCCAGCAGCTTAGGGTGGGCTCAAGAGACCCAGTACTTC
CDR3: CASSLGWAQETQYF

V: TRBV18
D: TRBD1
J: TRBJ1-2
size: once
length: 13
DNA: TGTGCCAGCTCACGGGACAGGGACGCTGGCTACACCTTC
CDR3: CASSRDRDAGYTF

V: TRBV28
D: TRBD2
J: TRBJ2-1
size: once
length: 17
DNA: TGTGCCAGCCCCCCCCATAGCGGGGGTGAATACTACAATGAGCAGTTCTTC
CDR3: CASPPHSGGEYYNEQFF

V: TRBV3-1/TRBV3-2
D: -
J: TRBJ2-2
size: once
length: 13
DNA: TGTGCCAGCAGCCAAGTAGTTACCGGGGAGCTGTTTTTT
CDR3: CASSQVVTGELFF

V: TRBV9
D: -
J: TRBJ1-6
size: -
length: 16
DNA: TGTGCCAGCAGCGTAGAGGACACCTCCTATAATTCACCCCTCCACTTT
CDR3: CASSVEDTSYNSPLHF

V: TRBV4-1
D: -
J: TRBJ1-4
size: -
length: 17
DNA: TGCGCCAGCAGCCAAGATAAGGGGTCTGCAACTAATGAAAAACTGTTTTTT
CDR3: CASSQDKGSATNEKLFF

V: TRBV25-1
D: -
J: TRBJ1-2
size: -
length: 12
DNA: TGTGCCAGCAGAGGGGGTAACTATGGCTACACCTTC
CDR3: CASRGGNYGYTF

V: TRBV5-4
D: -
J: TRBJ1-1
size: -
length: 13
DNA: TGTGCCAGCAGCCGAGTAGGGGATACTGAAGCTTTCTTT
CDR3: CASSRVGDTEAFF

V: TRBV4-3
D: -
J: TRBJ1-1
size: -
length: 15
DNA: TGCGCCAGCAGCCAAGATCCCTGGGGTGAGGGTGAAGCTTTCTTT
CDR3: CASSQDPWGEGEAFF

V: TRBV7-9
D: TRBD1
J: TRBJ2-7
size: -
length: 13
DNA: TGTGCCAGCAGCATCACAGGGGTGGGTGAGCAGTACTTC
CDR3: CASSITGVGEQYF

V: TRBV19
D: TRBD1
J: TRBJ1-2
size: few
length: 15
DNA: TGTGCCAGTAGTATAAAATTCGGACAGGGATATGGCTACACCTTC
CDR3: CASSIKFGQGYGYTF

V: TRBV7-9
D: -
J: TRBJ2-1
size: -
length: 11
DNA: TGTGCCTACGGGGTCGAGGCTGAGCAGTTCTTC
CDR3: CAYGVEAEQFF

V: TRBV19
D: TRBD2
J: TRBJ2-3
size: -
length: 15
DNA: TGTGCCAGTAGTATAGCGGGGGGGGCTGGAGATACGCAGTATTTT
CDR3: CASSIAGGAGDTQYF

V: TRBV4-3
D: -
J: TRBJ2-2
size: few
length: 15
DNA: TGCGCCAGCAGCCATGGGAACAGGGCTGCCGGGGAGCTGTTTTTT
CDR3: CASSHGNRAAGELFF

V: TRBV18
D: TRBD1
J: TRBJ1-1
size: -
length: 16
DNA: TGTGCCAGCTCACCTTGGACAGGACAGATGAACACTGAAGCTTTCTTT
CDR3: CASSPWTGQMNTEAFF

V: TRBV24-1
D: -
J: TRBJ2-1
size: -
length: 15
DNA: TGTGCCACCAGTGACGCCGGGACACCCTACAATGAGCAGTTCTTC
CDR3: CATSDAGTPYNEQFF

V: TRBV10-3
D: -
J: TRBJ1-4
size: -
length: 14
DNA: TGTGCCATCAGTGGACAGCCAACTAATGAAAAACTGTTTTTT
CDR3: CAISGQPTNEKLFF

V: TRBV7-8
D: TRBD2
J: TRBJ2-1
size: -
length: 18
DNA: TGTGCCAGCAGCTTAGCGATGGCTAGCGGGGGCTCCTACAATGAGCAGTTCTTC
CDR3: CASSLAMASGGSYNEQFF

V: TRBV5-6
D: TRBD2
J: TRBJ2-1
size: -
length: 18
DNA: TGTGCCAGCAGCTTGCGGCTAGCGGGGGGGCCACTGGAAAATGAGCAGTTCTTC
CDR3: CASSLRLAGGPLENEQFF

V: TRBV20-1
D: -
J: TRBJ1-4
size: -
length: 11
DNA: TGCAGTGCTAGGAGTAATGAAAAACTGTTTTTT
CDR3: CSARSNEKLFF

V: TRBV5-1
D: -
J: TRBJ2-5
size: -
length: 16
DNA: TGCGCCAGCAGCTTGGTCGGCAGGGTAGAGGAAGAGACCCAGTACTTC
CDR3: CASSLVGRVEEETQYF

V: TRBV9
D: -
J: TRBJ2-1
size: -
length: 16
DNA: TGTGCCAGCAGCGTAGTTGTTAGCGCAGTATACAATGAGCAGTTCTTC
CDR3: CASSVVVSAVYNEQFF

V: TRBV10-3
D: -
J: TRBJ2-2
size: -
length: 17
DNA: TGTGCCATCAGCCAGACATCTGGTTACGCGAACACCGGGGAGCTGTTTTTT
CDR3: CAISQTSGYANTGELFF

V: TRBV6-2/TRBV6-3
D: TRBD1
J: TRBJ2-1
size: -
length: 15
DNA: TGTGCCAGCAGTGGGACAGGGCGCTCCTACAATGAGCAGTTCTTC
CDR3: CASSGTGRSYNEQFF

V: TRBV4-3
D: -
J: TRBJ1-2
size: -
length: 15
DNA: TGCGCCAGCAGCCAAGATCAAACAGGGAATTATGGCTACACCTTC
CDR3: CASSQDQTGNYGYTF

V: TRBV7-3
D: -
J: TRBJ2-5
size: -
length: 13
DNA: TGTGCCAGCAGCTACGGGGTGCAAGAGACCCAGTACTTC
CDR3: CASSYGVQETQYF

V: TRBV24-1
D: -
J: TRBJ2-3
size: -
length: 13
DNA: TGTGCCACCAGGCAGAAATTCACAGATACGCAGTATTTT
CDR3: CATRQKFTDTQYF

V: TRBV18
D: TRBD1
J: TRBJ1-1
size: -
length: 13
DNA: TGTGCCAGCTTGACAGGGCAGAACACTGAAGCTTTCTTT
CDR3: CASLTGQNTEAFF

V: TRBV7-2
D: TRBD1
J: TRBJ1-1
size: -
length: 14
DNA: TGTGCCAGCAGCAGGGGGCGGGTCGACACTGAAGCTTTCTTT
CDR3: CASSRGRVDTEAFF

V: TRBV6-5
D: TRBD1
J: TRBJ1-2
size: -
length: 14
DNA: TGTGCCAGCAGTTACTCGGACAGGCGGGGTGGCTACACCTTC
CDR3: CASSYSDRRGGYTF

V: TRBV5-4
D: -
J: TRBJ2-7
size: -
length: 13
DNA: TGTGCCAGCAGCTTTTGGGGCTCTTACGAGCAGTACTTC
CDR3: CASSFWGSYEQYF

V: TRBV6-2/TRBV6-3
D: TRBD2
J: TRBJ2-1
size: -
length: 15
DNA: TGTGCCAGCAGTCTACTAGCGGGACCCACCTATGAGCAGTTCTTC
CDR3: CASSLLAGPTYEQFF

V: TRBV3-1/TRBV3-2
D: TRBD1
J: TRBJ2-2
size: -
length: 17
DNA: TGTGCCAGCAGCCGGGACAGGGGAGGACGGAACACCGGGGAGCTGTTTTTT
CDR3: CASSRDRGGRNTGELFF

V: TRBV12-5
D: -
J: TRBJ1-3
size: -
length: 18
DNA: TGTGCTAGTGGTTTGGTAATAGTTCCGGGGAGCTCTGGAAACACCATATATTTT
CDR3: CASGLVIVPGSSGNTIYF

V: TRBV19
D: TRBD1
J: TRBJ2-2
size: -
length: 18
DNA: TGTGCCAGTGCCTCCGCGGACAGGGGGTTGTCGAACACCGGGGAGCTGTTTTTT
CDR3: CASASADRGLSNTGELFF

V: TRBV2
D: -
J: TRBJ2-2
size: -
length: 14
DNA: TGTGCCAGCGTGGGGCAGGGGCGCACCGGGGAGCTGTTTTTT
CDR3: CASVGQGRTGELFF

V: TRBV7-2
D: TRBD2
J: TRBJ2-7
size: once
length: 16
DNA: TGTGCCAGCAGTAGGGTAACTAGCGGGGTCCCCTACGAGCAGTACTTC
CDR3: CASSRVTSGVPYEQYF

V: TRBV7-2
D: -
J: TRBJ1-5
size: -
length: 13
DNA: TGTGCCAGCAGCTTACAGTACGATCAGCCCCAGCATTTT
CDR3: CASSLQYDQPQHF

V: TRBV19
D: TRBD2
J: TRBJ2-7
size: -
length: 12
DNA: TGTGCCAGTAGCGACCCAGGACCCGGGACTACCTTC
CDR3: CASSDPGPGTTF

V: TRBV5-1
D: TRBD2
J: TRBJ2-3
size: -
length: 15
DNA: TGCGCCAGCAGCTTGTCGGGGGGGACGAGAGATACGCAGTATTTT
CDR3: CASSLSGGTRDTQYF

V: TRBV14
D: TRBD1
J: TRBJ1-6
size: once
length: 15
DNA: TGTGCCAGCAGCCTTCCGACAGGGAGTGGTTCACCCCTCCACTTT
CDR3: CASSLPTGSGSPLHF

V: TRBV5-4
D: TRBD1
J: TRBJ2-2
size: -
length: 15
DNA: TGTGCCAGCACCGTAGGGACAGGGGTCACCGGGGAGCTGTTTTTT
CDR3: CASTVGTGVTGELFF

V: TRBV7-2
D: TRBD1
J: TRBJ1-1
size: -
length: 13
DNA: TGTGCCAGCAGCCCAGGACAGGGCTCTGAAGCTTTCTTT
CDR3: CASSPGQGSEAFF